This TCR beta chain came from a study of cytomegalovirus exposure and HLA in healthy donors. PCR was performed using 60 Vbeta and 13 Jbeta primers. Produced via immunoSEQ multiplex PCR; TCRdb's table is partial and in-frame only. The sample holds approximately 190,000 clones, around 73% seen once. Trimming took 7 bases from V and 2 from J, leaving 21 bases between them. The length of the CDR3 is 16 residues. In germline, CDR1 is MDHEN, CDR2 SYDVKM. The sequence derives from a woman aged 30 to 39 in good health and CMV-seropositive. V usage is TRBV28 and J usage is TRBJ2-7, with unresolved D. Sequenced: PBMCs. The CDR3 loop is CASNPGKHEVPYEQYF. DNA for the CDR3: TGTGCCAGCAACCCCGGTAAGCATGAGGTTCCCTACGAGCAGTACTTC. The entire variable domain, with the rest obtained from reference TRBV28 and TRBJ2-7, is as follows: DVKVTQSSRYLVKRTGEKVFLECVQDMDHENMFWYRQDPGLGLRLIYFSYDVKMKEKGDIPEGYSVSREKKERFSLILESASTNQTSMYLCASNPGKHEVPYEQYFGPGTRLTVT.